This T cell receptor (beta chain) was obtained from a study of PD-L1 blockade in urothelial cancer. Time point indicated: peripheral blood 6 weeks after treatment start. Sequenced by immunoSEQ multiplex PCR; TCRdb stores in-frame clones only, minus some. The sample records under 50,000 clones, approximately 86% being singletons. The sequencing used PBMCs, collected around atezolizumab (anti-PD-L1) treatment. The receptor's source is a man aged 55 to 70 with urothelial cancer.

DNA of the CDR3: TGTGCCAGCAGCCCGTGGCAGGGGGCTAATGAAAAACTGTTTTTT. Its translation: CASSPWQGANEKLFF. The chain uses TRBV7-2 and TRBJ1-4; 7 bases agree with TRBD1. This CDR3 is 15 amino acids long. Trimming took 5 bases from V and 3 from J; bases not matched to a gene: 6. Germline V CDR1 and CDR2: SGHTA, FQGNSA. Based on the CDR3 plus reference TRBV7-2 and TRBJ1-4, the full variable domain is GAGVSQSPSNKVTEKGKDVELRCDPISGHTALYWYRQSLGQGLEFLIYFQGNSAPDKSGLPSDRFSAERTGGSVSTLTIQRTQQEDSAVYLCASSPWQGANEKLFFGSGTQLSVL.